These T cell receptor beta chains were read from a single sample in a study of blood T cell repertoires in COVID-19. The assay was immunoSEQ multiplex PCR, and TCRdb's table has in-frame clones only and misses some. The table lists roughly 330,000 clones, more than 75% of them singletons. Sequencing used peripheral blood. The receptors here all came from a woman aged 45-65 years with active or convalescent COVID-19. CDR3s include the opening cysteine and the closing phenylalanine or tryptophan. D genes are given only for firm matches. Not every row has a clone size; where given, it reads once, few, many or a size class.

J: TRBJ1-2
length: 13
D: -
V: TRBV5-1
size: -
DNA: TGCGCCAGCAGCTCAGGGGTAGACTATGGCTACACCTTC
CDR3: CASSSGVDYGYTF

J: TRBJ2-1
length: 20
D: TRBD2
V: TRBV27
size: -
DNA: TGTGCCAGCAGTTTATCGGCAATAGCGGGAGGGCCGTTCTCCTACAATGAGCAGTTCTTC
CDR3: CASSLSAIAGGPFSYNEQFF

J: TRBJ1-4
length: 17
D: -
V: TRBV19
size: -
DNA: TGTGCCAGTGGACGATCCCGGAGACAGGCAACTAATGAAAAACTGTTTTTT
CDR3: CASGRSRRQATNEKLFF

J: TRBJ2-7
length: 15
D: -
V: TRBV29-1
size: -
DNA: TGCAGCGTAGCACCGGGAGCGGGTGCCTCCTACGAGCAGTACTTC
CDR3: CSVAPGAGASYEQYF

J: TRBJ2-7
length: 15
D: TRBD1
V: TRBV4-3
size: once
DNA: TGCGCCAGCAGCTCCCGACAGGGGACCTTCTACGAGCAGTACTTC
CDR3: CASSSRQGTFYEQYF

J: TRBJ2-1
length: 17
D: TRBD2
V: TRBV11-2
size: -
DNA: TGTGCCAGCAGCGTAAGCATAGCGGGGGGGAACTACAATGAGCAGTTCTTC
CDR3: CASSVSIAGGNYNEQFF

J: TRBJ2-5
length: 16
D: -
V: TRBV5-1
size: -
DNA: TGCGCCAGCAGCCTGGGGACTCCTACAGGGCAAGAGACCCAGTACTTC
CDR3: CASSLGTPTGQETQYF

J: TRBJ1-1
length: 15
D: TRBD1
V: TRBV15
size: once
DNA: TGTGCCACCAGCGATCCAGGACAGGGGAACACTGAAGCTTTCTTT
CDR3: CATSDPGQGNTEAFF

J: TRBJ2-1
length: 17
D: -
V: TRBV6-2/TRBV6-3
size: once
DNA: TGTGCCAGCAGCTCGACTCGGACAGCTTACTCCTACAATGAGCAGTTCTTC
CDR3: CASSSTRTAYSYNEQFF

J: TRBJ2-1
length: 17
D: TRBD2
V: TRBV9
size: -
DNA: TGTGCCAGCAGCGTAGAACTAGCGGGAACTCTAAGGAATGAGCAGTTCTTC
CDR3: CASSVELAGTLRNEQFF

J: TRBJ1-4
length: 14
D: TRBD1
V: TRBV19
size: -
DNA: TGTGCCAGTTGCTCCGGGACAGGGGGTGAAAAACTGTTTTTT
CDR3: CASCSGTGGEKLFF

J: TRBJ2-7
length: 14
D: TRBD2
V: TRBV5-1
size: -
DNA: TGCGCCAGCAGCTTCACTAGCGGGAGTTTCGAGCAGTACTTC
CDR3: CASSFTSGSFEQYF

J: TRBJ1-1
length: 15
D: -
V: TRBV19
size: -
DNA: TGTGCCAGTACCGATTCTGGGAGATCGGGGACTGAAGCTTTCTTT
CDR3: CASTDSGRSGTEAFF

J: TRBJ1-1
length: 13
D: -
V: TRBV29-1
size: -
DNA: TGCAGCGTTGTAGCGGGGCCGAACACTGAAGCTTTCTTT
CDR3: CSVVAGPNTEAFF

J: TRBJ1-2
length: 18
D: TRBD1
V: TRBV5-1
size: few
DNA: TGCGCCAGCAGCTTTTCCCTCGGGACAGGGGCCCCTAACTATGGCTACACCTTC
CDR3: CASSFSLGTGAPNYGYTF

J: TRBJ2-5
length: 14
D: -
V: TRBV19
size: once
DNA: TGTGCCAGTAGATTGGGGCAGGGGTCGGAGACCCAGTACTTC
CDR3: CASRLGQGSETQYF

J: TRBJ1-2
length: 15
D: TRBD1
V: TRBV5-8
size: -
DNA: TGTGCCAGCAGCTGGGACAGCCGGGAGTACTATGGCTACACCTTC
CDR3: CASSWDSREYYGYTF

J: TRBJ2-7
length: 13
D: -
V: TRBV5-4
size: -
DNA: TGTGCCAGCAGCTTGGCCCATAGAGTAGAGCAGTACTTC
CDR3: CASSLAHRVEQYF

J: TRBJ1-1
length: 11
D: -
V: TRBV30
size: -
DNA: TGTGCCTGGACCTTACAGGGCTCAGCTTTCTTT
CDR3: CAWTLQGSAFF

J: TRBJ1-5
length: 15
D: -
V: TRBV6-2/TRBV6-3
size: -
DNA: TGTGCCAGCAGTCGGGAAAACTCTCGGCGTCAGCCCCAGCATTTT
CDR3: CASSRENSRRQPQHF

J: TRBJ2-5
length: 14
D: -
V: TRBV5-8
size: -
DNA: TGTGCCAGCAGCCCATTCGGGTTGGGAGAGACCCAGTACTTC
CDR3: CASSPFGLGETQYF

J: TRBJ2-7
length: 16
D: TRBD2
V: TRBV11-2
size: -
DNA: TGTGCCAGCAGCCGACTAGCGGGAGAAGTATGGGACGAGCAGTACTTC
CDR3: CASSRLAGEVWDEQYF

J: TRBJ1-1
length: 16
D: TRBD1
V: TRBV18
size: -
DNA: TGTGCCAGCTCACCCGCCGGGACAGGCGTTATCACTGAAGCTTTCTTT
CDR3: CASSPAGTGVITEAFF

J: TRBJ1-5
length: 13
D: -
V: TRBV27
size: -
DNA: TGTGCCAGCAAAGGAGGGAACTTTCAGCCCCAGCATTTT
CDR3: CASKGGNFQPQHF

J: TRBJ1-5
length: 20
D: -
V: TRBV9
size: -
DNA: TGTGCCAGCAGCGTAGTTAGGAGGGGACGGGGGGAACTGTGGCGTCAGCCCCAGCATTTT
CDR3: CASSVVRRGRGELWRQPQHF

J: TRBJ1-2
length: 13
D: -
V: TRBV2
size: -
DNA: TGTGCCAGCAGTGAACAGGGAATCTATGGCTACACCTTC
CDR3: CASSEQGIYGYTF

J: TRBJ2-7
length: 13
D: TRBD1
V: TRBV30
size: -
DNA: TGTGCCTGGAGGGGGTCAGGGGGCTACGAGCAGTACTTC
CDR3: CAWRGSGGYEQYF

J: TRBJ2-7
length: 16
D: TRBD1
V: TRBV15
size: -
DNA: TGTGCCACCAGCAGCCATCGGACAGGGGGAGTTTACGAGCAGTACTTC
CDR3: CATSSHRTGGVYEQYF

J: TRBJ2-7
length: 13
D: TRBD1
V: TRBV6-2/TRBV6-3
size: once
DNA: TGTGCCAGCAGTCCGGACAGGGCTCGGGAGCAGTACTTC
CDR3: CASSPDRAREQYF

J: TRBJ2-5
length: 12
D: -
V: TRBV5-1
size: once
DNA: TGCGCCAGCAGCTCCCCACAAGAGACCCAGTACTTC
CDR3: CASSSPQETQYF

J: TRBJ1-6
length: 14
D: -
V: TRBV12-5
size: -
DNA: TGTGCTAGTGGTCAAGACAGCTTCAATTCACCCCTCCACTTT
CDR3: CASGQDSFNSPLHF

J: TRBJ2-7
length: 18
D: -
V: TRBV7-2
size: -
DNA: TGTGCCAGCAGTCGTTGGCCTGCCAGGGAAAACAAAGCCTACGAGCAGTACTTC
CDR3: CASSRWPARENKAYEQYF

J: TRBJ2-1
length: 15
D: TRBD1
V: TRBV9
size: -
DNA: TGTGCCAGCAGCGAACAGGGGCAATCCTACAATGAGCAGTTCTTC
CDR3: CASSEQGQSYNEQFF

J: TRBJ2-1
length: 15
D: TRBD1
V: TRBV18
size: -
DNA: TGTGCCAGCTCCTCCGGGACAGGGTCCTACAATGAGCAGTTCTTC
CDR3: CASSSGTGSYNEQFF

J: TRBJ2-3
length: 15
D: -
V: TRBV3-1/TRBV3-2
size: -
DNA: TGTGCCAGCAGCCAAGATTTAGCGGGCACAGATACGCAGTATTTT
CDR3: CASSQDLAGTDTQYF

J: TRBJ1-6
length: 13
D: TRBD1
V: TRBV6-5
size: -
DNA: TGTGCCAGTATTGGGACAGAGAATTCACCCCTCCACTTT
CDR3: CASIGTENSPLHF

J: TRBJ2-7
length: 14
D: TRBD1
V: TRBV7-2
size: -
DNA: TGTGCCAGCAGCTCTCGACAGGGTTGGTACGAGCAGTACTTC
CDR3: CASSSRQGWYEQYF

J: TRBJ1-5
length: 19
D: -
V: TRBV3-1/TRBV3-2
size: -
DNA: TGTGCCAGCAGCCAAGGCGGGGGAGGGGACACTGATAGCAATCAGCCCCAGCATTTT
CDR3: CASSQGGGGDTDSNQPQHF

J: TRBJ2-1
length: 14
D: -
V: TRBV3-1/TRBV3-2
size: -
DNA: TGTGCCAGCAGCCAAGGGGACTTCCCCAATGAGCAGTTCTTC
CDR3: CASSQGDFPNEQFF

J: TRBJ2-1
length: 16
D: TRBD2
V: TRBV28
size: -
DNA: TGTGCCAGCAGGCCGGGACTACCTGGCTCCTACAATGAGCAGTTCTTC
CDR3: CASRPGLPGSYNEQFF

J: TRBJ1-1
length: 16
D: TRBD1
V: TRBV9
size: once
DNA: TGTGCCAGCAGTCACGGGACAGGGGGTATGGTCGCTGAAGCTTTCTTT
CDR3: CASSHGTGGMVAEAFF

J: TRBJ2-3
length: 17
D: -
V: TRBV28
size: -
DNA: TGTGCCAGCAGGGGCCTTCGTAGTAGCGCCTTCACAGATACGCAGTATTTT
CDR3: CASRGLRSSAFTDTQYF

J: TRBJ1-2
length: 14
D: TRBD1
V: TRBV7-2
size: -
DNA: TGTGCCAGCAGCTTAGGGGCAGGGGGCCATGGCTACACCTTC
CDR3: CASSLGAGGHGYTF

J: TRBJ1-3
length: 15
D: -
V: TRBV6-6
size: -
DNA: TGTGCCAGCAGCCCTCCTGGGGGCCCTGGAAACACCATATATTTT
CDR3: CASSPPGGPGNTIYF

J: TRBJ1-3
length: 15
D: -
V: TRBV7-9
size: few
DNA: TGTGCCAGCAGCTCAATGACTGGAGTTGGAAACACCATATATTTT
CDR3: CASSSMTGVGNTIYF

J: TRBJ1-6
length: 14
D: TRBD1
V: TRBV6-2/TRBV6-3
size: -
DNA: TGTGCCAGCAGTCAGGACAGGGGTAATTCACCCCTCCACTTT
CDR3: CASSQDRGNSPLHF

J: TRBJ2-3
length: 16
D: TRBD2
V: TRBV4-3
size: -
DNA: TGCGCCAGCAGCCCGAACCCAGCGGGAGGGCCAGATACGCAGTATTTT
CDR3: CASSPNPAGGPDTQYF

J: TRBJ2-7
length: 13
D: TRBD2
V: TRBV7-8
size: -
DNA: TGTGCCAGCAGCTTCCTAGCGGGCTACGAGCAGTACTTC
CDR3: CASSFLAGYEQYF

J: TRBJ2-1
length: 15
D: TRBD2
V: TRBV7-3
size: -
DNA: TGTGCCAGCAGCTTGACTAGCGGGAGGGCCGATGAGCAGTTCTTC
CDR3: CASSLTSGRADEQFF

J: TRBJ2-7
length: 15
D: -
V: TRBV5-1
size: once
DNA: TGCGCCAGCAGCTTGAGGTTGTCGGGGAGAAACGAGCAGTACTTC
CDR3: CASSLRLSGRNEQYF

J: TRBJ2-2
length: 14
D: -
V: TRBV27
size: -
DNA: TGTGCCAGCAAGATAGCGGATTTCACCGGGGAGCTGTTTTTT
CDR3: CASKIADFTGELFF

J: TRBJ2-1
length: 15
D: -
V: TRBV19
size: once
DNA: TGTGCCAGTAGTATGCCTGACTACCTCTACAATGAGCAGTTCTTC
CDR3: CASSMPDYLYNEQFF

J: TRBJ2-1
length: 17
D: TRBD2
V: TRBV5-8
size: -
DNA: TGTGCCAGCCCGGGAGTAGCGGGGGAGAGCTCCTACAATGAGCAGTTCTTC
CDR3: CASPGVAGESSYNEQFF

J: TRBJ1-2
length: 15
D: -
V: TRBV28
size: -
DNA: TGTGCCAGCAGCCATCAGGGGTCAGGGATAGATGGCTACACCTTC
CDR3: CASSHQGSGIDGYTF

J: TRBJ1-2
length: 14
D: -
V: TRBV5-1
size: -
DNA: TGCGCCAGCAGCTCGGAGGGCAGAAACTATGGCTACACCTTC
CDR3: CASSSEGRNYGYTF

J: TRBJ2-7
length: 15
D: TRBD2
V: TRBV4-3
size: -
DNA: TGCGCCAGCAGCCAAGCCAAGACTAGCTTGGCCGAGCAGTACTTC
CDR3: CASSQAKTSLAEQYF

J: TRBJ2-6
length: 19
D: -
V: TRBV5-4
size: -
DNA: TGTGCCAGCAGCTCGGGCAAGGGCAGGGTCAGCTCTGGGGCCAACGTCCTGACTTTC
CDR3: CASSSGKGRVSSGANVLTF

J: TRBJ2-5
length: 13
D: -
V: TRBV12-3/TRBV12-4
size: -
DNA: TGTGCCAGCAGTTACAGGAGAGGTGAGACCCAGTACTTC
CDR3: CASSYRRGETQYF

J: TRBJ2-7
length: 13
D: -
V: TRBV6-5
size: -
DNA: TGTGCCAGCAGTTATGGAGTCACCTACGAGCAGTACTTC
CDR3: CASSYGVTYEQYF

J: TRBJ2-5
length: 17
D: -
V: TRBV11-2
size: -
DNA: TGTGCCAGCAGCTTAGTCCTGGGAAGAGGGTACCAAGAGACCCAGTACTTC
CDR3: CASSLVLGRGYQETQYF